The 9 T cell receptor beta chains listed next were all sequenced from one sample in a study of T cell responses to AZD1222 COVID-19 vaccine (dated by TCRdb to about 2021). Taken with the paper, the label for time point translates to: baseline before first vaccination. Sample treatment or condition, as interpreted from the label and publication: meningococcal conjugate vaccine given as trial control. Library generation was performed with the immunoSEQ multiplex PCR assay. Not all clones reach the TCRdb copy of this immuneACCESS table, which keeps in-frame sequences only. Checked studies attribute under half of the gap to unresolved V genes and leave the rest unexplained. This sample comprises about 130,000 clones, 90% of them detected only once. 4.4% of the sample is taken by the ten largest. The sample consisted of peripheral blood, taken on day 0 of MenACWY control vaccination. These receptors came from an adult in good health.

This chain links TRBV27 with TRBJ1-3; D gene ambiguous. The germline CDR1 and CDR2 sequences are MNHEY and SMNVEV (reference sequence). CDR3 length: 16 amino acids. The V gene lost 4 bases and the J gene lost 0 bases, with 13 bases spanning the gap. The CDR3 DNA reads TGTGCCAGCAGTTCGTTCCGGGGAAACTCTGGAAACACCATATATTTT. Residues: CASSSFRGNSGNTIYF.

The chain employs TRBV6-2 or TRBV6-3 and TRBJ2-5, with unresolved D. V was clipped by 5 bases and J by 0 bases, with 13 bases between them. Germline lookup yields CDR1 MNHEY and CDR2 SVGEGT. This CDR3 has 15 amino acids. In DNA form, the CDR3 reads TGTGCCAGCAGTCGGCGAGCTGGAAACCAAGAGACCCAGTACTTC. The encoded protein is CASSRRAGNQETQYF.

The chain employs TRBV3-1 (or the pseudogene TRBV3-2) and TRBJ2-1, with 9 bases fitting TRBD2. Trimming cost V 3 bases and J 9 bases; bases outside gene matches: 6. This CDR3 comprises 14 residues. Germline CDR1 and CDR2: LGHDT and YNNKEL (reference sequence). Written as DNA, the CDR3 is TGTGCCAGCAGCCACCTAGCGGGGTCCAGTGAGCAGTTCTTC. It codes for CASSHLAGSSEQFF.

The V call is TRBV10-2, the J call TRBJ2-3; 8 bases map to TRBD1. V trimming: 4 bases; J trimming: 2 bases; junction bases outside the gene matches: 2. This CDR3 has 14 amino acids. In germline, CDR1 is WSHSY, CDR2 SAAADI. The CDR3 nucleotides are TGCGCCAGCAGTGGGCAGGGGGCCACAGATACGCAGTATTTT. Translation: CASSGQGATDTQYF.

DNA for the CDR3: TGTGCCAGTAGTCCGGGGACAACGAAAGAGACCCAGTACTTC. This codes for CASSPGTTKETQYF. The rearrangement links TRBV19 to TRBJ2-5, with D maybe TRBD1 (6 bases). The V end lost 5 bases, the J end lost 3 bases, and 13 bases lay between the germline ends. The CDR3 spans 14 residues. Germline values: CDR1 LNHDA, CDR2 SQIVND (reference sequence).

The chain joins TRBV6-6 to TRBJ1-5; TRBD1 agrees at 7 bases. Germline trimming cut 6 bases from V and 2 bases from J; bases unmatched to any gene: 10. CDR1 and CDR2 (germline): MNHNY, SVGAGI (reference sequence). This CDR3 contains 16 residues. The CDR3 sequence is CASREQGFAGNQPQHF. CDR3 nucleotide sequence: TGTGCCAGCAGGGAACAGGGGTTTGCAGGCAATCAGCCCCAGCATTTT.

The rearrangement links TRBV6-2 or TRBV6-3 to TRBJ1-1; D is undetermined. The CDR3 is made up of 13 amino acids. Germline V gives CDR1 MNHEY, CDR2 SVGEGT. V lost 3 bases, J lost 5 bases, and 10 bases lay in between. Written as DNA, the CDR3 is TGTGCCAGCAGTTATCGGGTTGAGACTGAAGCTTTCTTT. It specifies CASSYRVETEAFF.

V usage is TRBV21-1 and J usage is TRBJ2-3; TRBD2, the table's D call, was not compared with the DNA. TRBV21-1 is labeled a pseudogene. The CDR3 is 15 amino acids. The CDR3, as DNA: TGTGCCAGCAGCAATTCGGGCGGGGCGGTCAATACGCAGTATTTT. This codes for CASSNSGGAVNTQYF.

This clone was recorded once. This chain uses TRBV7-2 with TRBJ1-6; TRBD1 might be the D (5 bases). V lost 1 base, J lost 8 bases, and 21 bases lay in between. Germline lookup yields CDR1 SGHTA and CDR2 FQGNSA. The CDR3 is 18 residues long. CDR3 bases: TGTGCCAGCAGCTTAGGTAAGTGGGGGACTCCCTTGGATTCACCCCTCCACTTT. The encoded protein is CASSLGKWGTPLDSPLHF.